A selection of T cell receptor beta chains follows, all from one sample in a study of T cell repertoires in cytomegalovirus infection. TCRdb recomputed calls from the reads with MiXCR, one row per CDR3 protein. The sample shows approximately 30,000 distinct CDR3 sequences, roughly a fifth of them seen only once. Antigen specificity for these receptors is unknown. The specimen comprised CD8+ T cells from cultured PBMCs, sampled from culture after CMV antigen stimulation. Receptors were obtained from a human donor in good health (CMV status not recorded). Some clones in this sample may be carry-over from other donors' samples. The CDR3 runs from the conserved cysteine through the conserved F or W. The D gene is left open where the match is weak. Rows give clone size only sometimes, using once, few, many, or a class for an expanded clone.

cdr3_length j_call clone_size v_call d_call cdr3_nt cdr3_aa
15 TRBJ1-4 NA TRBV7-9 TRBD1 TGTGCCAGCAGCCTCAGCGACAGGGGCTACGGGAGATTGTTTTTT CASSLSDRGYGRLFF
13 TRBJ1-1 NA TRBV6-1 NA TGTGCCTCATCACCCATAGGGCTCACTGAAGCTTTCTTT CASSPIGLTEAFF
14 TRBJ2-1 medium-sized TRBV6-5 NA TGTGCCAGCAGTCAGACTGACTCCTACAATGAGCAGTTCTTC CASSQTDSYNEQFF
14 TRBJ2-1 few TRBV6-5 NA TGTGCCAGCACCCCAGGGGACTCCTACAATGAGCAGTTCTTC CASTPGDSYNEQFF
14 TRBJ2-5 few TRBV5-1 NA TGCGCCAGCAGCTTTCAGGACAAACAAGAGACCCAGTACTTC CASSFQDKQETQYF
15 TRBJ2-3 NA TRBV11-2 NA TGTGCCAGCAGCTCACACCTAGCTGGCACAGATACGCAGTATTTT CASSSHLAGTDTQYF
13 TRBJ1-3 NA TRBV2 NA TGTGCCAGCAGTGAATTACAGGGAAACACCATATATTTT CASSELQGNTIYF
15 TRBJ2-1 few TRBV13 NA TGTGCCAGCAGCTTAGGTCCTCCCGGGCGCTCCGAGCAGTTCTTC CASSLGPPGRSEQFF
15 TRBJ2-5 NA TRBV2 NA TGTGCCAGCAGTGCATCTAGCGAGGGTGGAGAGACCCAGTACTTC CASSASSEGGETQYF
14 TRBJ2-5 NA TRBV7-2 NA TGTGCCAGCAGCTTAAACAAGTTATTAGAGACCCAGTACTTC CASSLNKLLETQYF
15 TRBJ1-1 NA TRBV11-1 NA TGTGCCAGCAGCTCCTACAGGTCGGTGAACACTGAAGCTTTCTTT CASSSYRSVNTEAFF
15 TRBJ2-1 NA TRBV7-2 NA TGTGCCAGCACCCCCTACGGGGGACCCTACAATGAGCAGTTCTTC CASTPYGGPYNEQFF
16 TRBJ2-2 few TRBV2 TRBD2 TGTGCCAGCAGTAAGGGCGCTAGCGGGCTGGCCGGGGAGCTGTTTTTT CASSKGASGLAGELFF
14 TRBJ2-7 medium-sized TRBV6-1 NA TGTGCCAGCAGTGACCGGGGCTACTCCTACGAGCAGTACTTC CASSDRGYSYEQYF
15 TRBJ2-5 few TRBV28 TRBD2 TGTGCCAGCAGCTTGACTAGCGGGGGCCAAGAGACCCAGTACTTC CASSLTSGGQETQYF
15 TRBJ1-1 few TRBV10-2 NA TGCGCCAGCAGTGAGTACCCAGCGATGAACACTGAAGCTTTCTTT CASSEYPAMNTEAFF
16 TRBJ2-1 NA TRBV7-9 TRBD2 TGTGCCAGCAGCCCTCGAGGCGGGAGCTCCTACAATGAGCAGTTCTTC CASSPRGGSSYNEQFF
15 TRBJ2-2 few TRBV13 TRBD2 TGTGCCAGCAGCTTAGGCCGTCTAGCGGTCGGGGAGCTGTTTTTT CASSLGRLAVGELFF
14 TRBJ1-2 few TRBV12-3/TRBV12-4 TRBD1 TGTGCCAGCAGAGCGACAGGGGGCGAGGTTGGCTACACCTTC CASRATGGEVGYTF
17 TRBJ2-7 many TRBV6-1 NA TGTGCCAGCAGTGAAGGAGGGACGCCCTTAAGCCCCTACGAGCAGTACTTC CASSEGGTPLSPYEQYF
15 TRBJ2-1 few TRBV6-6 TRBD2 TGTGCCAGCAGTTCTGGACTAGCGGGAGATGGTGAGCAGTTCTTC CASSSGLAGDGEQFF
18 TRBJ2-7 NA TRBV18 NA TGTGCCAGCTCACCTGGGGGCGGACGGGAGTTCAAGTTCCACGAGCAGTACTTC CASSPGGGREFKFHEQYF
15 TRBJ2-7 few TRBV18 TRBD1 TGTGCCAGCTCACCCCTCCGACAGGGCTTATACGAGCAGTACTTC CASSPLRQGLYEQYF
14 TRBJ2-7 NA TRBV10-3 TRBD1 TGTGCCATCAGCGAGACAGGGGCCACTTACGAGCAGTACTTC CAISETGATYEQYF
14 TRBJ2-1 few TRBV7-6 NA TGTGCCAGCAGCTTCCCCGATGGGGGGAATGAGCAGTTCTTC CASSFPDGGNEQFF
14 TRBJ1-2 few TRBV7-2 NA TGTGCCAGCAGCTTAGACAGCGCGGGCTATGGCTACACCTTC CASSLDSAGYGYTF
14 TRBJ2-1 NA TRBV6-2/TRBV6-3 TRBD2 TGTGCCAGCAGTTCGGCGGGAGGGTATAATGAGCAGTTCTTC CASSSAGGYNEQFF
13 TRBJ2-1 NA TRBV6-2/TRBV6-3 NA TGTGCCAGCAGTCCAACAAGCCGCAATGAGCAGTTCTTC CASSPTSRNEQFF
12 TRBJ1-2 few TRBV2 TRBD1 TGTGCCAGCAGTGACAGGGGGCTGAGCTACACCTTC CASSDRGLSYTF
15 TRBJ2-3 NA TRBV12-3/TRBV12-4 TRBD2 TGTGCCAGCAGTTTCCGGACTAGCGGCACAGATACGCAGTATTTT CASSFRTSGTDTQYF
16 TRBJ2-7 NA TRBV28 TRBD2 TGTGCCAGCAGTTCAGCCCAGCGGGAGCTAGACAGGGAGCAGTACTTC CASSSAQRELDREQYF
15 TRBJ2-3 few TRBV4-3 NA TGCGCCAGCAGCCAATATGGGACTAGCACAGATACGCAGTATTTT CASSQYGTSTDTQYF
15 TRBJ2-1 NA TRBV6-2/TRBV6-3 TRBD2 TGTGCCAGCAGTTCCCACACTAGCGGGATTAATGAGCAGTTCTTC CASSSHTSGINEQFF
14 TRBJ1-2 NA TRBV5-6 NA TGTGCCAGCAGCTTGTCTCTCGGATCTTTAGGCTACACCTTC CASSLSLGSLGYTF
15 TRBJ2-1 NA TRBV11-2 NA TGTGCCAGCAGAGACCCGGGAGAGGGCATGGGGGAGCAGTTCTTC CASRDPGEGMGEQFF
13 TRBJ1-1 NA TRBV29-1 NA TGCAGCATAGGATTCCAGATGAACACTGAAGCTTTCTTT CSIGFQMNTEAFF
14 TRBJ2-1 once TRBV7-6 TRBD2 TGTGCCAGCAGCTCCGGACTAGCTAAGCATGAGCAGTTCTTC CASSSGLAKHEQFF
14 TRBJ1-2 NA TRBV9 NA TGTGCCAGCAGCGCCCTCCAAGGGAACTATGGCTACACCTTC CASSALQGNYGYTF
14 TRBJ2-2 NA TRBV5-6 NA TGTGCCAGCAGCCCGACTCGAAACACCGGGGAGCTGTTTTTT CASSPTRNTGELFF
15 TRBJ2-5 few TRBV7-8 NA TGTGCCAGCAGCTTAAGTTTGCGGGAATCAGAGACCCAGTACTTC CASSLSLRESETQYF
11 TRBJ2-7 few TRBV2 NA TGTGCCAGCAGTCTAGACAGTGAGCAGTACTTC CASSLDSEQYF